This T cell receptor beta chain was captured by sequencing in a study of T cells in Graves' hyperthyroidism and ophthalmopathy. Study-wide background: Peripheral blood was secured at the point of initial diagnosis, before any treatment.

Study-level results: The model made its ophthalmopathy prediction, and onset followed a median around 6.9 months later. Most clonotypes expanded in the thyroid (above 0.001) were also present in blood.

Exclusion of patients followed from uncontrolled infection, other autoimmune disease, pregnancy or lactation. This clonotype was observed many times. What it binds is unknown. It was RNA transcripts that yielded the amplified TCR beta CDR3 regions. In the first-round RT-PCR of the TCR CDR3, the HTBI primer set was used. TCRdb redid the calling of the multiplex PCR reads with MiXCR, one entry per CDR3 protein. In the table there are 550,000 to 700,000 distinct CDR3 sequences, approximately 15% of which are singletons. The TCR was taken from a woman aged 40-49 years with Graves' ophthalmopathy. Sequencing used blood.

CDR3 bases: TGTGCCAGCAGCTTATATTTGTCCGAGACAGGAGAGACCCAGTACTTC. Amino acids: CASSLYLSETGETQYF. The genes are TRBV7-2 and TRBJ2-5; D perhaps matches TRBD1 (6 bases). The CDR3 length is 16 residues. Germline CDR1 is SGHTA and CDR2 is FQGNSA. V was cut by 2 bases and J by 4 bases, with 17 bases left in between.